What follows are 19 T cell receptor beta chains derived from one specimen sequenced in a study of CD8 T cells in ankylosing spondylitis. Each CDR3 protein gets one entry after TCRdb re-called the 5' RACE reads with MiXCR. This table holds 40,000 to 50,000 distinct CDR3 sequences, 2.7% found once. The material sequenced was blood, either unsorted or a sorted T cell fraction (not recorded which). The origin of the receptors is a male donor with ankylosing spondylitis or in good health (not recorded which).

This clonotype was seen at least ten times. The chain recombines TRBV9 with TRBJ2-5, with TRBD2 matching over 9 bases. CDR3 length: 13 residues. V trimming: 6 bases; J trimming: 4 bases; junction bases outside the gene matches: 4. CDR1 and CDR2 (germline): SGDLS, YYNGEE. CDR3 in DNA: TGTGCCAGCACCCCTAGCGGGACAGAGACCCAGTACTTC. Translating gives CASTPSGTETQYF.

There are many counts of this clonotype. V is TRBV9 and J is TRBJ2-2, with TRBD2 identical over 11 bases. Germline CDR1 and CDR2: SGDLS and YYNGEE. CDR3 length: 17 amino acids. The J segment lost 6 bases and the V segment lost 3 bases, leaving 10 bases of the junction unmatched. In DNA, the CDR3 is TGTGCCAGCAGCGCAGGGACTAGCGGCCCACATCCCGGGGAGCTGTTTTTT. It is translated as CASSAGTSGPHPGELFF.

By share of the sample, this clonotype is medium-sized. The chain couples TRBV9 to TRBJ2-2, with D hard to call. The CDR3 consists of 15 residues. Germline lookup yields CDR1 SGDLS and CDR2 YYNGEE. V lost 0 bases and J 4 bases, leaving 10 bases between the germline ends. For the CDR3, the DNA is TGTGCCAGCAGCGTAGCGAGCAGCTCCACCGGGGAGCTGTTTTTT. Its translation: CASSVASSSTGELFF.

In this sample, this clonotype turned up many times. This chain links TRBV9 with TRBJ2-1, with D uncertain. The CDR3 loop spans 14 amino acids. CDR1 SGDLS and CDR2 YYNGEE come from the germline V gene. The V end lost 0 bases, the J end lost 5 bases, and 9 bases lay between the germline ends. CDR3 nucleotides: TGTGCCAGCAGCGTAGGAAATAGAAACAATGAGCAGTTCTTC. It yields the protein CASSVGNRNNEQFF.

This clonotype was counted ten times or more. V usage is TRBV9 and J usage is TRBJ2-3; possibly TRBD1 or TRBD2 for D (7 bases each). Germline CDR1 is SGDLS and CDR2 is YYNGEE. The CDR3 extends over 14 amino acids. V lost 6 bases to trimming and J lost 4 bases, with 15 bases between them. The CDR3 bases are TGTGCCAGCACCACCCAGGGGGGGTCAGATACGCAGTATTTT. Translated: CASTTQGGSDTQYF.

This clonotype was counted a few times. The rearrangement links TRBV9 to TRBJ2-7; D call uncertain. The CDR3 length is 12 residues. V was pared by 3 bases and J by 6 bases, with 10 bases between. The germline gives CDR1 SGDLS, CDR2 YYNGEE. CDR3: CASSGVWGEQYF. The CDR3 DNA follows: TGTGCCAGCAGCGGCGTGTGGGGCGAGCAGTACTTC.

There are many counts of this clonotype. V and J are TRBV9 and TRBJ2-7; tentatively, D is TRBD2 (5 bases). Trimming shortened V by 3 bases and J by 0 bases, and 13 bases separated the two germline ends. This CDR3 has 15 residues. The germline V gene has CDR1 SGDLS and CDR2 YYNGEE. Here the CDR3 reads CASSGAFGSSYEQYF. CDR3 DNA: TGTGCCAGCAGCGGGGCCTTTGGGAGCTCCTACGAGCAGTACTTC.

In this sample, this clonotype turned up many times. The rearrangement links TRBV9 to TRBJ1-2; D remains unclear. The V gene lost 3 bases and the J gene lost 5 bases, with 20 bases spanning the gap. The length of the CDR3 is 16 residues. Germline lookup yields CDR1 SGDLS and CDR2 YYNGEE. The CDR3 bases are TGTGCCAGCAGCGATCGAGGTCAGGCAGATACATATGGCTACACCTTC. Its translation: CASSDRGQADTYGYTF.

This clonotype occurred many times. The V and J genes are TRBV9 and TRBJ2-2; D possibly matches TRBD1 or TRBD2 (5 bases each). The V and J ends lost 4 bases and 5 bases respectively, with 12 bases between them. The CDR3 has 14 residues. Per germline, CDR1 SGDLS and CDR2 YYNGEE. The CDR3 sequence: CASSPGTKTGELFF. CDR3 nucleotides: TGTGCCAGCAGCCCCGGGACCAAAACCGGGGAGCTGTTTTTT.

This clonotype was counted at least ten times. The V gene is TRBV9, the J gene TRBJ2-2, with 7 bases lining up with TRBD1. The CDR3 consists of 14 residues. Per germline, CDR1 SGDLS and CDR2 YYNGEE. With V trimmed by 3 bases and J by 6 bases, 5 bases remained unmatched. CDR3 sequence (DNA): TGTGCCAGCAGCGCCGTAACAGGGGCCGGGGAGCTGTTTTTT. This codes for CASSAVTGAGELFF.

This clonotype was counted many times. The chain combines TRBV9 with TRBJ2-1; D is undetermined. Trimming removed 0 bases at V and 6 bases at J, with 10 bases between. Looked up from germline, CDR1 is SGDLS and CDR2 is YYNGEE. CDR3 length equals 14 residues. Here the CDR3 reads CASSVVSDRNEQFF. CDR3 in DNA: TGTGCCAGCAGCGTAGTGTCGGACCGCAATGAGCAGTTCTTC.

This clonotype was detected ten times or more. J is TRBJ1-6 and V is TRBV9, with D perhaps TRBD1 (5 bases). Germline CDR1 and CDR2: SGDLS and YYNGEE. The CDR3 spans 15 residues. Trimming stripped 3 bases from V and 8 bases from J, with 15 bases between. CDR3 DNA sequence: TGTGCCAGCAGCGCACTACGGGACGGAGATTCACCCCTCCACTTT. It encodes CASSALRDGDSPLHF.

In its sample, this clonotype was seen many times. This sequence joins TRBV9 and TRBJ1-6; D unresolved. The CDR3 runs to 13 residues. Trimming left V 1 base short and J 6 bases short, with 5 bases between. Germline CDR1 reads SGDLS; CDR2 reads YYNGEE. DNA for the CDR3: TGTGCCAGCAGCGTATACGGTAATTCACCCCTCCACTTT. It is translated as CASSVYGNSPLHF.

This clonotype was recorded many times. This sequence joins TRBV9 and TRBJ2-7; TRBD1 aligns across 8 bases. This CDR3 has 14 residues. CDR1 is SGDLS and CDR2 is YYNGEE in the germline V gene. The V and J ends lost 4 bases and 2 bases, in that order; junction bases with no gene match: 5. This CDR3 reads CASSPQDRAYEQYF. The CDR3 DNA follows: TGTGCCAGCAGCCCGCAGGACAGGGCCTACGAGCAGTACTTC.

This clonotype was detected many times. CDR3 bases: TGTGCCAGCAGCAGGGACCCAACCTACAATGAGCAGTTCTTC. It codes for CASSRDPTYNEQFF. The chain employs TRBV9 and TRBJ2-1, with D perhaps being TRBD1 or TRBD2 (5 bases each). Germline V gene lookup returns CDR1 SGDLS and CDR2 YYNGEE. With 4 bases removed from V and 2 bases from J, the gap between germline ends came to 10 bases. There are 14 residues in the CDR3.

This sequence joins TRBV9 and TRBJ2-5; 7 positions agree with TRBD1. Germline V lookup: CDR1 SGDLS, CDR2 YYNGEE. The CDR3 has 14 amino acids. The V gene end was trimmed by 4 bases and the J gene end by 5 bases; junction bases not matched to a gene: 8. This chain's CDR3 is CASSPQTGSETQYF. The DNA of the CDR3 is TGTGCCAGCAGCCCTCAGACAGGGAGTGAGACCCAGTACTTC. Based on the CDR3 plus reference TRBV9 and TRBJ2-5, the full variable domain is DSGVTQTPKHLITATGQRVTLRCSPRSGDLSVYWYQQSLDQGLQFLIQYYNGEERAKGNILERFSAQQFPDLHSELNLSSLELGDSALYFCASSPQTGSETQYFGPGTRLLVL.

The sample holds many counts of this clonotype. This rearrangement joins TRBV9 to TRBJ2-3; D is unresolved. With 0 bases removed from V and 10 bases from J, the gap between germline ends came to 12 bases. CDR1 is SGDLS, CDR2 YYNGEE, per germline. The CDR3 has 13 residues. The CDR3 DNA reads TGTGCCAGCAGCGTAGGGACCTCCGATCCGCAGTATTTT. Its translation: CASSVGTSDPQYF.

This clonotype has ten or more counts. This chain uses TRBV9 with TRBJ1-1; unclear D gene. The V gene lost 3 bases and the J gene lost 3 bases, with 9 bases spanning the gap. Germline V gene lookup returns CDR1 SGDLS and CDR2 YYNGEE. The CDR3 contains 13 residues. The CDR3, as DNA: TGTGCCAGCAGCGCGCCGAGTGACACTGAAGCTTTCTTT. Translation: CASSAPSDTEAFF.

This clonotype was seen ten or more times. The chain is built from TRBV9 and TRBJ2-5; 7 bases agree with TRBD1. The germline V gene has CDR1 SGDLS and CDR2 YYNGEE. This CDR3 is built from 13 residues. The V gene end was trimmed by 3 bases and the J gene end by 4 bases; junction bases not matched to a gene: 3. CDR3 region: CASSAGQLETQYF. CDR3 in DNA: TGTGCCAGCAGCGCGGGACAGCTAGAGACCCAGTACTTC. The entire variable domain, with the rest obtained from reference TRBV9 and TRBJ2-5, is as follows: DSGVTQTPKHLITATGQRVTLRCSPRSGDLSVYWYQQSLDQGLQFLIQYYNGEERAKGNILERFSAQQFPDLHSELNLSSLELGDSALYFCASSAGQLETQYFGPGTRLLVL.